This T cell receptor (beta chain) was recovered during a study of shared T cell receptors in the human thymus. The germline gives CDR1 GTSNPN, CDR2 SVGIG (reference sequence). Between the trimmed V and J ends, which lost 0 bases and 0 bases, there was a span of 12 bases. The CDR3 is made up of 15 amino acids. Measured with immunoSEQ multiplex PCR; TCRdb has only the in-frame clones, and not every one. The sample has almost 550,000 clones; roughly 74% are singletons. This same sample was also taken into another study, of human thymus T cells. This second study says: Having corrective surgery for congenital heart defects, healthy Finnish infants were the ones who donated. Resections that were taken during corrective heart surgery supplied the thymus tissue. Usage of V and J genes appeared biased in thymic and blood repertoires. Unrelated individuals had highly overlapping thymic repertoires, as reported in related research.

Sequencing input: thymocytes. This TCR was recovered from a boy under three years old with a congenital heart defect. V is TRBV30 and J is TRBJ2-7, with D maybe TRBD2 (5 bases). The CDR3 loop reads CAWSVGNTGSYEQYF. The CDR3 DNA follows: TGTGCCTGGAGTGTCGGGAACACTGGCTCCTACGAGCAGTACTTC.